A single sample is the source of the 26 T cell receptor beta chains below, sequenced in a study of OX40 agonist ivuxolimab in advanced cancers. Assay: immunoSEQ multiplex PCR; the TCRdb copy retains only in-frame clones and omits some. The sample holds about 99,000 clones; 94% are singletons and the top ten take approximately 0.2%. Material: CD4+ or CD8+ T cells sorted from blood, obtained in a trial of the OX40 agonist ivuxolimab. The receptors here all came from an adult with an advanced solid tumor such as melanoma, head and neck, liver or kidney cancer.

The V gene is TRBV7-2, the J gene TRBJ2-2, with a weak D call TRBD1 (5 bases). CDR1 is SGHTA and CDR2 is FQGNSA in the germline V gene. V lost 2 bases to trimming and J lost 0 bases, with 7 bases between them. The CDR3 extends over 15 amino acids. The CDR3 region is CASSLLGANTGELFF. In DNA, the CDR3 is TGTGCCAGCAGCTTACTAGGGGCGAACACCGGGGAGCTGTTTTTT. Full variable domain (rest looked up from reference TRBV7-2 and TRBJ2-2): GAGVSQSPSNKVTEKGKDVELRCDPISGHTALYWYRQSLGQGLEFLIYFQGNSAPDKSGLPSDRFSAERTGGSVSTLTIQRTQQEDSAVYLCASSLLGANTGELFFGEGSRLTVL.

V and J are TRBV5-6 and TRBJ2-1; D is perhaps TRBD1 (5 bases). This CDR3 region has 13 residues. The germline V gene encodes CDR1 SGHDT and CDR2 YYEEEE. V was cut by 0 bases and J by 7 bases, with 8 bases left in between. CDR3 loop: CASSLGQQNEQFF. CDR3 nucleotides: TGTGCCAGCAGCTTGGGACAGCAGAATGAGCAGTTCTTC.

For the CDR3, the DNA is TGTGCCAGCAGCGTATCGGGGGGTAGCTCTGGGGCCAACGTCCTGACTTTC. Translating it yields CASSVSGGSSGANVLTF. This chain connects TRBV9 to TRBJ2-6; TRBD2 aligns across 7 bases. This CDR3 is 17 amino acids long. Trimming at V came to 1 base and at J to 0 bases, leaving 4 bases not matched to a gene. Germline V gene data show CDR1 as SGDLS and CDR2 as YYNGEE.

This sequence joins TRBV5-1 and TRBJ2-3; a possible D gene is TRBD2 (6 bases). Germline CDR1 SGHRS, CDR2 YFSETQ. Trimming removed 4 bases at V and 6 bases at J, with 21 bases between. CDR3 length equals 16 residues. CDR3 in DNA: TGCGCCAGCAGCCTGGAGGCGGGACGGCCATCGGATACGCAGTATTTT. Its translation: CASSLEAGRPSDTQYF.

The chain joins TRBV7-9 to TRBJ2-7; D is ambiguous. Per germline, CDR1 SEHNR and CDR2 FQNEAQ (reference sequence). V lost 2 bases and J lost 3, with 14 bases in between. The CDR3 contains 15 residues. CDR3 DNA: TGTGCCAGCAGCTTAACGCCAGGTGGGGTCTACGAGCAGTACTTC. It translates to CASSLTPGGVYEQYF. Supplemented by reference TRBV7-9 and TRBJ2-7, the full variable domain reads DTGVSQNPRHKITKRGQNVTFRCDPISEHNRLYWYRQTLGQGPEFLTYFQNEAQLEKSRLLSDRFSAERPKGSFSTLEIQRTEQGDSAMYLCASSLTPGGVYEQYFGPGTRLTVT.

The chain combines TRBV19 with TRBJ1-1; tentative D call: TRBD1 (5 bases). Trimming left V 7 bases short and J 1 base short, with 25 bases between. Germline CDR1 reads LNHDA; CDR2 reads SQIVND (reference sequence). The CDR3 is 18 amino acids. The CDR3 here is CASTLWPSPRGANTEAFF. The DNA of the CDR3 is TGTGCCAGTACCTTATGGCCCTCCCCCCGAGGGGCGAACACTGAAGCTTTCTTT.

The chain combines TRBV27 with TRBJ1-2; D gene unclear. The V gene's germline CDR1 is MNHEY and CDR2 SMNVEV (reference sequence). Trimming shortened V by 3 bases and J by 0 bases, and 5 bases separated the two germline ends. The CDR3 runs 13 residues. CDR3 sequence reads: CASSFGPNYGYTF. The CDR3 DNA reads TGTGCCAGCAGTTTCGGCCCTAACTATGGCTACACCTTC.

The chain links TRBV6-6 to TRBJ1-3; D gene ambiguous. CDR3 size: 13 residues. CDR1 and CDR2 from the germline V gene are MNHNY and SVGAGI (reference sequence). The V and J ends lost 5 bases and 3 bases respectively, with 8 bases between them. The CDR3 DNA is TGTGCCAGCAGTGGAAGCATTGGAAACACCATATATTTT. Translated, it gives CASSGSIGNTIYF.

The chain links TRBV19 to TRBJ1-1, with 12 bases matching TRBD1. Germline CDR1 is LNHDA and CDR2 is SQIVND (reference sequence). The CDR3 has 16 residues. V shed 4 bases and J 4 bases; nucleotides not matched to a gene: 7. In DNA form, the CDR3 reads TGTGCCAGTAGTACTCGGGACAGGGGGCTAGGCACTGAAGCTTTCTTT. It is translated as CASSTRDRGLGTEAFF.

Remarks on this clone: Germline is not matched at one junction end, which may reflect a read error. The CDR3: CASSLAPPGQGTGNTIYF. The CDR3 DNA reads TGTGCCAGCAGCCTAGCCCCCCCGGGACAGGGGACGGGAAACACCATATATTTT. This chain joins TRBV7-2 and TRBJ1-3; the match to TRBD1 covers 10 bases. Germline CDR1 and CDR2: SGHTA and FQGNSA. The CDR3 runs to 18 residues.

The chain employs TRBV6-5 and TRBJ2-7; D possibly corresponds to TRBD1 (5 bases). Germline-derived CDR1 and CDR2 are MNHEY and SVGAGI. There are 14 residues in the CDR3. Between the trimmed V and J ends, which lost 5 bases and 1 base, there was a span of 12 bases. The CDR3 nucleotides read TGTGCCAGCAGTAGACAGCCACAGTCCTACGAGCAGTACTTC. As protein: CASSRQPQSYEQYF.

This rearrangement joins TRBV18 to TRBJ1-1, with TRBD1 matching over 9 bases. Trimming took 2 bases from V and 7 from J; bases not matched to a gene: 5. Germline values: CDR1 KGHSH, CDR2 LQKENI. The CDR3 runs to 14 residues. The CDR3 here is CASSPGDRASEAFF. CDR3 in DNA: TGTGCCAGCTCACCAGGGGACAGGGCAAGTGAAGCTTTCTTT.

The CDR3 loop is CASSYQSGGNTIYF. The DNA of the CDR3 is TGTGCCAGCAGTTACCAATCGGGGGGAAACACCATATATTTT. V is TRBV6-5 and J is TRBJ1-3; unclear D gene. Trimming removed 2 bases at V and 4 bases at J, with 9 bases between. CDR3 length equals 14 residues. Germline CDR1 reads MNHEY; CDR2 reads SVGAGI.

The chain is built from TRBV2 and TRBJ2-7, with D unclear. V was cut by 5 bases and J by 9 bases, with 20 bases left in between. The CDR3 has 14 amino acids. Germline V gene data show CDR1 as SNHLY and CDR2 as FYNNEI. CDR3 DNA sequence: TGTGCCAGCAGTACGAACCCTTCGTCCAGCCCGCAGTACTTC. Its protein product is CASSTNPSSSPQYF.

The chain joins TRBV28 to TRBJ2-3; D possibly uses TRBD1 or TRBD2 (6 bases each). In germline, CDR1 is MDHEN, CDR2 SYDVKM. The V end lost 5 bases, the J end lost 1 base, and 13 bases lay between the germline ends. The CDR3 has 15 residues. CDR3 nucleotides: TGTGCCAGCAGTATGGGGGGCGCGGGCACAGATACGCAGTATTTT. Its protein is CASSMGGAGTDTQYF.

The V call is TRBV6-5, the J call TRBJ1-4, with D perhaps matching TRBD1 (5 bases). This CDR3 is 12 amino acids long. Germline V gene data show CDR1 as MNHEY and CDR2 as SVGAGI. With 10 bases removed from V and 8 bases from J, the gap between germline ends came to 14 bases. DNA of the CDR3: TGTGCCACAGGGCCCCTCCTCGAAAAACTGTTTTTT. This sequence encodes CATGPLLEKLFF.

This rearrangement joins TRBV4-1 to TRBJ2-3; 14 nucleotides line up with TRBD2. V shed 6 bases, J shed 2 bases, and the junction held 7 bases outside the gene matches. There are 17 residues in the CDR3. The germline V gene has CDR1 MGHRA and CDR2 YSYEKL. The DNA for the CDR3 is TGCGCCAGCAGAAGACTAGCGGGGGGGCCGAACACAGATACGCAGTATTTT. This translates into CASRRLAGGPNTDTQYF.

In this sample, this clone turned up once. The CDR3 protein is CASSDQGVRPYGYTF. The CDR3 DNA reads as TGTGCCAGCAGTGACCAGGGGGTGCGACCCTATGGCTACACCTTC. The chain joins TRBV6-4 to TRBJ1-2, with 7 positions matching TRBD1. The CDR3 sequence is 15 residues long. Germline CDR1 and CDR2: MRHNA and SNTAGT. V shed 2 bases and J 4 bases; nucleotides not matched to a gene: 7.

This clone has a handful of counts. V gene TRBV19 combines with J gene TRBJ2-7; D is possibly TRBD1 or TRBD2 (6 bases each). Germline CDR1 LNHDA, CDR2 SQIVND (reference sequence). V lost 8 bases and J 6 bases, leaving 17 bases between the germline ends. The CDR3 covers 13 residues. In nucleotides, the CDR3 is TGTGCCAGTTCTCCGGGCCGGGGGCCCGAGCAGTACTTC. This sequence encodes CASSPGRGPEQYF.

The table lists this clone with a few counts. CDR3 bases: TGTGCCAGTAGTCCCCTTATGACAGTTAGCAATCAGCCCCAGCATTTT. As protein: CASSPLMTVSNQPQHF. The chain combines TRBV19 with TRBJ1-5; D perhaps matches TRBD1 (5 bases). Germline CDR1 reads LNHDA; CDR2 reads SQIVND (reference sequence). V was pared by 5 bases and J by 0 bases, with 14 bases between. This CDR3 has 16 residues.

The chain couples TRBV11-2 to TRBJ2-5, with unresolved D. V was trimmed by 3 bases and J by 1 base, leaving 0 bases between them. CDR3 size: 11 residues. CDR1 is SGHAT and CDR2 is FQNNGV in the germline V gene. As DNA, the CDR3 is TGTGCCAGCAGCTTCCAAGAGACCCAGTACTTC. The encoded protein is CASSFQETQYF. Full variable domain (remainder filled in from reference TRBV11-2 and TRBJ2-5): EAGVAQSPRYKIIEKRQSVAFWCNPISGHATLYWYQQILGQGPKLLIQFQNNGVVDDSQLPKDRFSAERLKGVDSTLKIQPAKLEDSAVYLCASSFQETQYFGPGTRLLVL.

This chain uses TRBV5-1 with TRBJ2-2; 7 bases match TRBD1. J lost 4 bases, V lost 3 bases, and 12 bases had no gene match. This CDR3 has 17 amino acids. The germline gives CDR1 SGHRS, CDR2 YFSETQ. The CDR3 loop reads CASSSKGQNFFTGELFF. In nucleotides, the CDR3 is TGCGCCAGCAGCTCAAAGGGACAGAATTTTTTCACCGGGGAGCTGTTTTTT.

The CDR3 coding sequence is TGTGCCAGCAGCTTACGGGGGGGAACCACTCTAGCCAAAAACATTCAGTACTTC. Amino acids: CASSLRGGTTLAKNIQYF. The V call is TRBV11-2, the J call TRBJ2-4, with 8 positions matching TRBD2. The CDR3 totals 18 residues. Germline CDR1 and CDR2: SGHAT and FQNNGV. V lost 2 bases, J lost 0 bases, and 9 bases stayed unmatched.

The chain combines TRBV7-2 with TRBJ1-3; TRBD1 is a possible D gene (6 bases). Germline CDR1 reads SGHTA; CDR2 reads FQGNSA. V was trimmed by 0 bases and J by 0 bases, leaving 12 bases between them. The CDR3 loop spans 17 amino acids. CDR3 amino acids: CASSLATGPSSGNTIYF. The DNA of the CDR3 is TGTGCCAGCAGCTTAGCGACAGGTCCGAGCTCTGGAAACACCATATATTTT.

The chain is built from TRBV6-6 and TRBJ2-7, with D maybe TRBD1 (6 bases). Germline V gene data show CDR1 as MNHNY and CDR2 as SVGAGI (reference sequence). Between the trimmed V and J ends, which lost 5 bases and 4 bases, there was a span of 18 bases. The CDR3 runs to 15 residues. The CDR3 is CASSRRGNPSYEQYF. DNA for the CDR3: TGTGCCAGCAGTCGCAGGGGAAATCCCTCTTACGAGCAGTACTTC.

This clone has a single count. The V gene is TRBV19, the J gene TRBJ2-2, with D hard to call. CDR1 is LNHDA, CDR2 SQIVND, per germline (reference sequence). CDR3 length: 14 residues. V was trimmed by 4 bases and J by 7 bases, leaving 13 bases between them. The DNA of the CDR3 is TGTGCCAGTAGTAGGGATAGAGGCGTCGGGGAGCTGTTTTTT. This sequence encodes CASSRDRGVGELFF.